What follows is one T cell receptor beta chain and its context. These data originate in a study of T cell changes during pregnancy in multiple sclerosis. V lost 3 bases, J lost 5 bases, and 8 bases lay in between. The CDR3 runs 13 residues. Germline V gene lookup returns CDR1 MGHDK and CDR2 SYGVNS. Libraries were prepared by immunoSEQ multiplex PCR; TCRdb keeps only in-frame clonotypes and omits some of them. The data contain 50,000 to 65,000 clones, under 95% of them singletons. The material was CD8+ T cells from peripheral blood mononuclear cells, obtained in the second trimester of pregnancy. This rearrangement joins TRBV25-1 to TRBJ2-1, with D tentatively TRBD1 (5 bases). This TCR was recovered from a female donor with multiple sclerosis, enrolled in a pregnancy study. The CDR3: CASSDGANNEQFF. CDR3 sequence (DNA): TGTGCCAGCAGTGATGGGGCGAACAATGAGCAGTTCTTC.